These T cell receptor beta chains were read from a single sample in a study of T cell changes during pregnancy in multiple sclerosis. The assay was immunoSEQ multiplex PCR, and TCRdb's table has in-frame clones only and misses some. The sample yields over 25,000 clones, 70% to 90% seen once. The material sequenced was CD8+ T cells from peripheral blood mononuclear cells, taken before pregnancy. The receptors stem from a female donor with multiple sclerosis, enrolled in a pregnancy study. Both conserved end residues are part of each CDR3. A D gene is named only where the DNA matches it firmly. Not every row has a clone size; where given, it reads once, few, many or a size class.

cdr3_aa: CASSVTGDSNQPQHF; cdr3_nt: TGTGCCAGCAGTGTGACAGGGGATAGCAATCAGCCCCAGCATTTT; clone_size: NA; v_call: TRBV6-1; j_call: TRBJ1-5; d_call: TRBD1
cdr3_aa: CASRPPDTRGEPQHF; cdr3_nt: TGTGCCAGCAGACCTCCGGACACCCGAGGAGAGCCCCAGCATTTT; clone_size: NA; v_call: TRBV28; j_call: TRBJ1-5; d_call: NA
cdr3_aa: CAWSEENEKLFF; cdr3_nt: TGTGCCTGGAGTGAGGAGAATGAAAAACTGTTTTTT; clone_size: NA; v_call: TRBV30; j_call: TRBJ1-4; d_call: NA
cdr3_aa: CASSVRGPNTGELFF; cdr3_nt: TGTGCCAGCAGCGTACGGGGTCCGAACACCGGGGAGCTGTTTTTT; clone_size: NA; v_call: TRBV9; j_call: TRBJ2-2; d_call: NA
cdr3_aa: CASSQEEGAAQPQHF; cdr3_nt: TGTGCCAGCAGCCAAGAAGAGGGGGCGGCTCAGCCCCAGCATTTT; clone_size: NA; v_call: TRBV4-2; j_call: TRBJ1-5; d_call: TRBD1
cdr3_aa: CASAADPNSGNTIYF; cdr3_nt: TGCGCCAGCGCGGCAGACCCTAACTCTGGAAACACCATATATTTT; clone_size: NA; v_call: TRBV4-3; j_call: TRBJ1-3; d_call: NA
cdr3_aa: CASSPHRDSSYEQYF; cdr3_nt: TGTGCCAGCTCACCACACCGGGACAGCTCCTACGAGCAGTACTTC; clone_size: NA; v_call: TRBV18; j_call: TRBJ2-7; d_call: TRBD1
cdr3_aa: CASSLIASGRLNTEAFF; cdr3_nt: TGTGCCAGCAGCTTAATAGCCTCCGGGAGGTTGAACACTGAAGCTTTCTTT; clone_size: NA; v_call: TRBV11-2; j_call: TRBJ1-1; d_call: NA
cdr3_aa: CASSILQVYQETQYF; cdr3_nt: TGTGCCAGCAGCATCCTCCAGGTGTACCAAGAGACCCAGTACTTC; clone_size: NA; v_call: TRBV7-9; j_call: TRBJ2-5; d_call: NA
cdr3_aa: CASSLGGRAFF; cdr3_nt: TGTGCCAGCAGTTTAGGGGGGAGAGCTTTCTTT; clone_size: few; v_call: TRBV28; j_call: TRBJ1-1; d_call: NA
cdr3_aa: CASSELAVPYEQYF; cdr3_nt: TGTGCCAGCAGTGAGTTGGCGGTACCCTACGAGCAGTACTTC; clone_size: NA; v_call: TRBV2; j_call: TRBJ2-7; d_call: NA
cdr3_aa: CASSTGTVGNTEAFF; cdr3_nt: TGTGCCAGCAGCACTGGGACAGTCGGGAACACTGAAGCTTTCTTT; clone_size: NA; v_call: TRBV5-4; j_call: TRBJ1-1; d_call: TRBD1
cdr3_aa: CASSESSYEQYF; cdr3_nt: TGCGCCAGCAGTGAGTCGAGCTACGAGCAGTACTTC; clone_size: NA; v_call: TRBV10-1; j_call: TRBJ2-7; d_call: NA
cdr3_aa: CASSVNREETQYF; cdr3_nt: TGTGCCAGCAGCGTAAACAGAGAAGAGACCCAGTACTTC; clone_size: once; v_call: TRBV9; j_call: TRBJ2-5; d_call: NA
cdr3_aa: CASSGQGGETQYF; cdr3_nt: TGTGCCAGCAGCGGACAGGGGGGAGAGACCCAGTACTTC; clone_size: NA; v_call: TRBV9; j_call: TRBJ2-5; d_call: TRBD1
cdr3_aa: CASSNFGGGYEKLFF; cdr3_nt: TGTGCCAGCAGTAACTTCGGGGGGGGCTATGAAAAACTGTTTTTT; clone_size: NA; v_call: TRBV2; j_call: TRBJ1-4; d_call: NA
cdr3_aa: CASSLSYAGGYTF; cdr3_nt: TGTGCCAGCAGTTTATCGTACGCCGGTGGCTACACCTTC; clone_size: NA; v_call: TRBV27; j_call: TRBJ1-2; d_call: NA
cdr3_aa: CASKVGAGSNYEQYF; cdr3_nt: TGTGCCAGCAAAGTAGGTGCGGGGTCAAACTACGAGCAGTACTTC; clone_size: NA; v_call: TRBV2; j_call: TRBJ2-7; d_call: NA
cdr3_aa: CASSQLGQGPEAFF; cdr3_nt: TGTGCCAGCAGCCAACTCGGACAGGGGCCTGAAGCTTTCTTT; clone_size: NA; v_call: TRBV14; j_call: TRBJ1-1; d_call: TRBD1
cdr3_aa: CASSPTMETQYF; cdr3_nt: TGTGCCAGCAGCCCGACAATGGAGACCCAGTACTTC; clone_size: NA; v_call: TRBV28; j_call: TRBJ2-5; d_call: NA
cdr3_aa: CATSRDLLVAEQGDGEAFF; cdr3_nt: TGTGCCACCAGCAGAGATCTTTTAGTTGCGGAACAGGGCGACGGGGAAGCTTTCTTT; clone_size: once; v_call: TRBV15; j_call: TRBJ1-1; d_call: NA
cdr3_aa: CASSLGQGAEKLFF; cdr3_nt: TGTGCCAGCAGCCTGGGACAGGGGGCGGAAAAACTGTTTTTT; clone_size: NA; v_call: TRBV6-5; j_call: TRBJ1-4; d_call: TRBD1
cdr3_aa: CASQGDGYTGELFF; cdr3_nt: TGTGCCAGCCAGGGGGACGGATACACCGGGGAGCTGTTTTTT; clone_size: NA; v_call: TRBV27; j_call: TRBJ2-2; d_call: TRBD1
cdr3_aa: CASSPGSGPGGADTQYF; cdr3_nt: TGTGCCAGCAGCCCCGGGAGCGGGCCCGGGGGTGCGGATACGCAGTATTTT; clone_size: NA; v_call: TRBV13; j_call: TRBJ2-3; d_call: NA
cdr3_aa: CATTTEEETQYF; cdr3_nt: TGTGCCACCACCACTGAGGAAGAGACCCAGTACTTC; clone_size: NA; v_call: TRBV6-6; j_call: TRBJ2-5; d_call: NA
cdr3_aa: CASTPVGAITGDTEAFF; cdr3_nt: TGTGCCAGTACCCCCGTGGGCGCCATAACGGGGGACACTGAAGCTTTCTTT; clone_size: NA; v_call: TRBV19; j_call: TRBJ1-1; d_call: NA
cdr3_aa: CASSSLRGLGTGGSYEQYF; cdr3_nt: TGTGCCAGCAGCTCCCTAAGGGGACTAGGGACAGGGGGCTCCTACGAGCAGTACTTC; clone_size: NA; v_call: TRBV7-8; j_call: TRBJ2-7; d_call: TRBD1
cdr3_aa: CASSNRANTEAFF; cdr3_nt: TGTGCCAGTAGTAACAGGGCGAACACTGAAGCTTTCTTT; clone_size: NA; v_call: TRBV19; j_call: TRBJ1-1; d_call: NA
cdr3_aa: CASSLIGVGEKLFF; cdr3_nt: TGTGCCAGCAGTTTAATAGGGGTCGGGGAAAAACTGTTTTTT; clone_size: NA; v_call: TRBV28; j_call: TRBJ1-4; d_call: NA
cdr3_aa: CATSRGGEHSYEQYF; cdr3_nt: TGTGCCACCAGCAGAGGGGGAGAGCATTCCTACGAGCAGTACTTC; clone_size: once; v_call: TRBV15; j_call: TRBJ2-7; d_call: NA
cdr3_aa: CSGYRQNTEAFF; cdr3_nt: TGCAGCGGATACAGACAGAACACTGAAGCTTTCTTT; clone_size: NA; v_call: TRBV29-1; j_call: TRBJ1-1; d_call: NA
cdr3_aa: CASSPTRGGGTDTQYF; cdr3_nt: TGTGCCAGCTCACCTACCCGCGGGGGGGGCACAGATACGCAGTATTTT; clone_size: NA; v_call: TRBV18; j_call: TRBJ2-3; d_call: TRBD2
cdr3_aa: CASSDDSHSQETQYF; cdr3_nt: TGTGCCAGCTCCGACGACAGCCATTCCCAAGAGACCCAGTACTTC; clone_size: NA; v_call: TRBV18; j_call: TRBJ2-5; d_call: NA
cdr3_aa: CASSFGRVRGFATNEKLFF; cdr3_nt: TGCGCCAGCAGCTTCGGGCGTGTACGGGGTTTCGCAACTAATGAAAAACTGTTTTTT; clone_size: NA; v_call: TRBV5-1; j_call: TRBJ1-4; d_call: NA
cdr3_aa: CASSHVNSPEAFF; cdr3_nt: TGCGCCAGCAGCCACGTTAATTCCCCTGAAGCTTTCTTT; clone_size: NA; v_call: TRBV4-1; j_call: TRBJ1-1; d_call: NA
cdr3_aa: CASSAQGPGELFF; cdr3_nt: TGCGCCAGCAGCGCCCAGGGTCCCGGGGAGCTGTTTTTT; clone_size: NA; v_call: TRBV5-1; j_call: TRBJ2-2; d_call: NA
cdr3_aa: CAWYNRGNSYEQYF; cdr3_nt: TGTGCCTGGTACAACAGGGGAAATTCCTACGAGCAGTACTTC; clone_size: NA; v_call: TRBV30; j_call: TRBJ2-7; d_call: TRBD1
cdr3_aa: CASRHTGGPEAFF; cdr3_nt: TGTGCCAGCAGACACACGGGGGGGCCTGAAGCTTTCTTT; clone_size: NA; v_call: TRBV6-5; j_call: TRBJ1-1; d_call: NA
cdr3_aa: CASILFGEGPGEQYF; cdr3_nt: TGTGCCAGCATACTCTTCGGGGAGGGCCCCGGCGAGCAGTACTTC; clone_size: once; v_call: TRBV6-1; j_call: TRBJ2-7; d_call: TRBD2
cdr3_aa: CASSHPPVGTRSYEQYF; cdr3_nt: TGCGCCAGCAGCCACCCCCCCGTCGGGACTAGAAGCTACGAGCAGTACTTC; clone_size: NA; v_call: TRBV4-1; j_call: TRBJ2-7; d_call: TRBD2
cdr3_aa: CAWSGRGFTEAFF; cdr3_nt: TGTGCCTGGAGTGGACGGGGGTTCACTGAAGCTTTCTTT; clone_size: NA; v_call: TRBV30; j_call: TRBJ1-1; d_call: NA
cdr3_aa: CASSLAAQGVVTDTQYF; cdr3_nt: TGTGCCAGCAGCTTGGCTGCACAGGGGGTAGTCACAGATACGCAGTATTTT; clone_size: NA; v_call: TRBV5-6; j_call: TRBJ2-3; d_call: TRBD1
cdr3_aa: CASSGLSSNYGYTF; cdr3_nt: TGTGCCAGCAGCGGACTTTCATCGAACTATGGCTACACCTTC; clone_size: NA; v_call: TRBV6-5; j_call: TRBJ1-2; d_call: NA
cdr3_aa: CASSDSGPEAFF; cdr3_nt: TGTGCCAGCAGCGACAGTGGGCCTGAAGCTTTCTTT; clone_size: NA; v_call: TRBV9; j_call: TRBJ1-1; d_call: NA
cdr3_aa: CATSRGDRGPDTQYF; cdr3_nt: TGTGCCACCAGCAGAGGAGACCGAGGGCCAGATACGCAGTATTTT; clone_size: once; v_call: TRBV15; j_call: TRBJ2-3; d_call: NA
cdr3_aa: CASSQKNRGYSPLHF; cdr3_nt: TGTGCCAGCAGCCAGAAAAACAGGGGCTATTCACCCCTCCACTTT; clone_size: NA; v_call: TRBV14; j_call: TRBJ1-6; d_call: TRBD1
cdr3_aa: CASSASRAGGYTF; cdr3_nt: TGTGCCAGCAGCGCTTCTCGCGCCGGTGGCTACACCTTC; clone_size: NA; v_call: TRBV9; j_call: TRBJ1-2; d_call: NA
cdr3_aa: CASSLAEALSTTNEKLFF; cdr3_nt: TGCGCCAGCAGCTTGGCCGAGGCTTTAAGCACAACTAATGAAAAACTGTTTTTT; clone_size: NA; v_call: TRBV5-1; j_call: TRBJ1-4; d_call: NA
cdr3_aa: CASSQEVWGQVLNYGYTF; cdr3_nt: TGCGCCAGCAGCCAAGAGGTGTGGGGACAGGTCCTGAACTATGGCTACACCTTC; clone_size: NA; v_call: TRBV4-3; j_call: TRBJ1-2; d_call: TRBD1
cdr3_aa: CASSDDLGQLYGYTF; cdr3_nt: TGTGCCAGTAGCGACGACTTGGGACAGCTCTATGGCTACACCTTC; clone_size: NA; v_call: TRBV19; j_call: TRBJ1-2; d_call: TRBD1
cdr3_aa: CASSYSTSGTGFF; cdr3_nt: TGTGCCAGCAGTTACTCTACCTCCGGGACAGGCTTCTTT; clone_size: NA; v_call: TRBV6-6; j_call: TRBJ1-1; d_call: TRBD1
cdr3_aa: CATSYGTSDTDTQYF; cdr3_nt: TGTGCCACCAGCTACGGGACTAGCGACACAGATACGCAGTATTTT; clone_size: NA; v_call: TRBV19; j_call: TRBJ2-3; d_call: TRBD2
cdr3_aa: CASSLDQSGHNEQFF; cdr3_nt: TGTGCCAGCAGCTTAGACCAGTCAGGCCACAATGAGCAGTTCTTC; clone_size: NA; v_call: TRBV7-9; j_call: TRBJ2-1; d_call: NA
cdr3_aa: CASSSTPDTQYF; cdr3_nt: TGTGCCAGCAGTTCCACACCAGATACGCAGTATTTT; clone_size: NA; v_call: TRBV6-5; j_call: TRBJ2-3; d_call: NA
cdr3_aa: CAWSRQGARQPQHF; cdr3_nt: TGTGCCTGGAGCCGACAGGGGGCACGACAGCCCCAGCATTTT; clone_size: NA; v_call: TRBV30; j_call: TRBJ1-5; d_call: TRBD1
cdr3_aa: CASSPGHRTEAFF; cdr3_nt: TGCGCCAGCAGCCCGGGACACAGAACTGAAGCTTTCTTT; clone_size: NA; v_call: TRBV5-1; j_call: TRBJ1-1; d_call: NA
cdr3_aa: CASSTGGSNQPQHF; cdr3_nt: TGTGCCAGTAGTACCGGGGGGAGCAATCAGCCCCAGCATTTT; clone_size: NA; v_call: TRBV19; j_call: TRBJ1-5; d_call: NA
cdr3_aa: CASSGTSGGNEQFF; cdr3_nt: TGTGCCAGCAGTGGGACTAGCGGGGGCAATGAGCAGTTCTTC; clone_size: few; v_call: TRBV6-4; j_call: TRBJ2-1; d_call: TRBD2